This T cell receptor beta chain was sequenced during a study of blood T cell repertoires in COVID-19 (dated by TCRdb to between 2020 and 2021). Broadly, across the study: Samples covering the acute and convalescent phases of COVID-19 were provided by collaborators in the United States, Italy and Spain. A freely available public database, intended as a resource for researchers studying the immune response to SARS-CoV-2, is where the repertoires were released. Samples were obtained from the ongoing ImmuneRACE study (first 160 participants) and from roughly 1,300 subjects provided by 6 global collaborators. The prospective study material was composed of cDNA or gDNA derived from T cells, B-cell-depleted T cells, or PBMCs. Nearly every sample came with metadata listing a de-identified subject ID, COVID-19 status, age in years and sex. Where available, HLA class I and class II types were obtained from metadata supplied by the sample provider rather than from assay-based typing. The dataset comprised deeply sampled blood TCRbeta repertoires from subjects exposed to, actively infected with, or recovered from COVID-19. The full study reports these points: How much clinical and demographic metadata was included differed by source and by participant, and the metadata was provided uncurated.

Ten or more counts support this clone. Which antigen it targets is not known. Within one base of it there is no much larger clone, and no base qualities were kept. The immunoSEQ Assay, a bias-controlled multiplex PCR, was used to amplify TCRbeta CDR3 regions from genomic DNA. Per the authors' processing: The number of nucleated cells in each sample was estimated from the amplification of reference gene primers within the assay. To quantify the absolute abundance of each unique TCRbeta CDR3 rearrangement, sequence reads were collapsed and filtered. For each sample, productive Simpson clonality was calculated by taking the square root of Simpson's diversity index across productive rearrangements. The immuneACCESS repertoire file appears here via TCRdb, limited to in-frame rearrangements. These files lack a portion of the clones; in checked studies, under half of the deficit traces to unresolved V genes, and the cause of the others is not known. V, J and clone size were drawn from that table, and D and trimming were deduced from the DNA. Across this sample there are about 210,000 clones, with around 81% seen only once. Together, the top ten hold around 8.9% of the sample.

Participants in the prospective study were enrolled through a virtual design, were aged roughly 18 to 90 years, and lived in roughly 25 United States geographic areas. In the prospective study, participants were assigned to cohorts based on the clinical history participants reported in a screening survey and a study questionnaire. In the prospective study, whole blood, serum and a nasopharyngeal or oropharyngeal swab were collected from each participant by mobile phlebotomists. Over an approximately 2-month period, participants in the prospective study had the option of providing additional blood draws and questionnaires. Blood samples from the prospective study were shipped frozen or at room temperature prior to DNA extraction. V is cut back by 5 bases and J by 0 bases, with 5 bases in the junction unmatched. CDR3 length: 15 amino acids, cysteine to phenylalanine. Only CDR3 DNA is held: 45 bases, read in frame from base 1. The germline V gene yields SGHRS for CDR1 and YFSETQ for CDR2.

Recombination joined TRBV5-1 with TRBJ2-7; TRBD1 agrees with 10 junctional bases. The receptor's source is a woman in her fifties or sixties with acute COVID-19. Specimen: PBMCs or T cells enriched from blood (not recorded which). The sequenced DNA: TGCGCCAGCAGTTTTGGGACAGGGGCCTCCTACGAGCAGTACTTC. It is translated as CASSFGTGASYEQYF.